The T cell receptor beta chain under discussion was sequenced for a study of T cell clonality in common variable immunodeficiency (dated by TCRdb to about 2015). The germline V gene (reference sequence) specifies DFQATT as CDR1 and SNEGSKA as CDR2. From the cysteine through the phenylalanine, the CDR3 covers 14 amino acids. The DNA covers only part of the CDR3, 33 bases in frame from base 1. Broad study findings and their caveats: Healthy controls shared more TCRbeta clones with each other than CVID subjects shared among themselves (p < 0.0001). CVID TCRbeta sequences were reported to have fewer deletions and N-nucleotide insertions and to lack highly modified clones with 13 or more V deletions. Compared with healthy controls, CVID subjects showed increased TCRbeta clonality (t-test p = 0.018), a feature most characteristic of about a third of subjects. Correlations of repertoire features with clinical complications were constrained by heterogeneity among patients within the CVID cohort. Even though DNA input was the same, control samples had an average of approximately 82,000 unique sequences each, compared with some 32,000 in CVID samples. According to the authors, figuring out what caused the increased clonality in CVID would require sequencing the repertoires of T cell subpopulations.

Equivalent amounts of genomic DNA from CVID and control samples were used as sequencing input. For every sample, a 60 bp segment covering the rearranged TCRbeta CDR3 region was amplified and then sequenced. The immunoSEQ assay, a bias-corrected multiplex PCR combined with high-throughput sequencing, was used to amplify TCRbeta. The authors' pipeline ran thus. Every unique nucleotide sequence counted as a clone and was annotated with V, D and J genes, copy number and frequency. Sequences were labeled productive if in frame, and non-productive if out of frame or containing stop codons. As previously described, Shannon's entropy was used to calculate clonality. The predicted amino acid sequences of productive clones were used to derive mean CDR3 Kyte-Doolittle hydropathy. Using the R hclust function, scaled V gene usage was clustered hierarchically with Manhattan distance and complete linkage. Sharing of clones by CDR3 amino acid sequence was evaluated through resampling of 12 repertoires per group over 100 rounds. The repertoires were screened for 70 published EBV-specific TCRbeta sequences and a few hundred published CMV-specific TCRbeta sequences. After two CVID samples that produced fewer than 10,000 sequences were dropped from the analysis, roughly 42 CVID repertoires remained. The immuneACCESS repertoire file appears here via TCRdb, limited to in-frame rearrangements. These files lack a portion of the clones; in checked studies, under half of the deficit traces to unresolved V genes, and the cause of the others is not known. For V, J and clone size, that table is used; D and trimming come from the DNA. The table shows tens of thousands of clones here, with no singletons. Clones ranked in the top ten supply 9.5% of the sample.

This clone occurred a few times. The specificity of this receptor is unknown. The observed sequence ends 3 residues before the CDR3 terminus, with the missing tail filled in from the germline J gene. Most CVID patients and most healthy controls were of Caucasian heritage. Heparinized peripheral whole blood samples of roughly 5 to 8 ml were obtained from each donor. Genomic DNA from adults with common variable immune deficiency (CVID) and from healthy adult controls was the source for sequencing TCRbeta CDR3 repertoires. The control group comprised some 22 healthy adult volunteers, some 12 female and around ten male, aged about 23 to 66 years with a mean age of approximately 35. To isolate peripheral blood mononuclear cells, diluted blood was subjected to density centrifugation over Hypaque 1077 or Ficoll-Paque. Genomic DNA was obtained from unsorted mononuclear cells using either Qiagen column purification or a centrifugation-based method.

The source material was peripheral blood mononuclear cells. This clonotype was sampled from a person aged 18 to 75 in good health. The V and J genes are TRBV20-1 and TRBJ2-3; 7 central nucleotides agree with TRBD1. The CDR3 in this case is CSARLGGSNQPQYF. The covered CDR3 bases are TGCAGTGCTAGGTTAGGGGGCTCCAATCAGCCG.